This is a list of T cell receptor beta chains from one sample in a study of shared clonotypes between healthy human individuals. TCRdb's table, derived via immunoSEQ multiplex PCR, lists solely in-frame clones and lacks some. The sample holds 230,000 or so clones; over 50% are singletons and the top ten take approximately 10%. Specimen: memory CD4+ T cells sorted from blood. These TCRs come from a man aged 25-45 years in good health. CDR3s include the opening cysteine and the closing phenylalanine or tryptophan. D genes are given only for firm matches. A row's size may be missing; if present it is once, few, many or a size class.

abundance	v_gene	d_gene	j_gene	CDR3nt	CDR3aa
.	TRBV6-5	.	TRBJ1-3	TGTGCCAGCAGCCAGGGGACTGGAAACACCATATATTTT	CASSQGTGNTIYF
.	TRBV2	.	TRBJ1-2	TGTGCCAGCAGTGGGGGACTCCGGAAGGTTGGCTACACCTTC	CASSGGLRKVGYTF
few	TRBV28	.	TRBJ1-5	TGTGCCAGCAGTTTACCTCCCGGGCAGGGGAGAGGCCAGCCCCAGCATTTT	CASSLPPGQGRGQPQHF
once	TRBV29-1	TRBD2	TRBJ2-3	TGCAGCGTTCGGACTAGCCTAGGCACAGATACGCAGTATTTT	CSVRTSLGTDTQYF
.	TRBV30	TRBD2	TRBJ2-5	TGTGCCTGGAGTGTACGAGTATGGGGGAGGCGGGGGGAGACCCAGTACTTC	CAWSVRVWGRRGETQYF
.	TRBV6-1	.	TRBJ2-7	TGTGCCAGCAGCGCCCAGGCATTCTACGAGCAGTACTTC	CASSAQAFYEQYF
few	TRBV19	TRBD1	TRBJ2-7	TGTGCCAGTAGTATGAGCAGGGGGCCCTACGAGCAGTACTTC	CASSMSRGPYEQYF
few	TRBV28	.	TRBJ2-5	TGTGCCAGCAGACCACAGGGGAGGAGGGAAGAGACCCAGTACTTC	CASRPQGRREETQYF
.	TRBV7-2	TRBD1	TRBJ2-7	TGTGCCAGCAGCTTAGTCGGACAGGTTGGGGTCTACGAGCAGTACTTC	CASSLVGQVGVYEQYF
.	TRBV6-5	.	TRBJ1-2	TGTGCCAGCAGCAAGAGGACAGACTATGGCTACACCTTC	CASSKRTDYGYTF
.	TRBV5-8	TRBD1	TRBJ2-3	TGTGCCAGCAGTTTTATTATTGGACAGGGAACAGATACGCAGTATTTT	CASSFIIGQGTDTQYF
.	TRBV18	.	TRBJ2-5	TGTGCCAGCTCACCATCCGTGGAGACCCAGTACTTC	CASSPSVETQYF
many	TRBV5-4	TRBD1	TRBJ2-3	TGTGCCAGCTCTATGAAGGCAGGGGGAGATACGCAGTATTTT	CASSMKAGGDTQYF
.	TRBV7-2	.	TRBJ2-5	TGTGCCAGCAGCTTAGCGCGGGGTAGCCGAGAGACCCAGTACTTC	CASSLARGSRETQYF
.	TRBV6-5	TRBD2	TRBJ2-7	TGTGCCAGCAGTGGACTAGATCTCTACGAGCAGTACTTC	CASSGLDLYEQYF
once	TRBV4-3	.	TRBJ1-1	TGCGCCAGCAGCCAATTAGTTCACACTGAAGCTTTCTTT	CASSQLVHTEAFF
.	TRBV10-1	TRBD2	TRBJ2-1	TGCGCCAGCAGCAAAGCGGGGGAATACAATGAGCAGTTCTTC	CASSKAGEYNEQFF
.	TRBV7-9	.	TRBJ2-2	TGTGCCAGCAGCTCATGGGCGACCGGGGAGCTGTTTTTT	CASSSWATGELFF
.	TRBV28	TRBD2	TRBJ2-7	TGTGCCAGCAGTTCTCCGGGACTAGCGGGAGGACACTACGAGCAGTACTTC	CASSSPGLAGGHYEQYF
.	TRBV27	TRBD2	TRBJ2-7	TGTGCCAGCAGTTTAAGGGGCTTGGCGGGGGGACGGAACGAGCAGTACTTC	CASSLRGLAGGRNEQYF
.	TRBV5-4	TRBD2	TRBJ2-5	TGTGCCAGCAGCTCGGGGACTAGCGAAGAGACCCAGTACTTC	CASSSGTSEETQYF
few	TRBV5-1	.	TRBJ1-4	TGCGCCAGCAGGGTTGCGGGGGAGGCTAATGAAAAACTGTTTTTT	CASRVAGEANEKLFF
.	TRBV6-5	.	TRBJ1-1	TGTGCCAGCAGTTACCTAGGGGGATCTGAAGCTTTCTTT	CASSYLGGSEAFF
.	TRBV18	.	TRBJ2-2	TGTGCCAGCTCAGTGGGATTGAACACCGGGGAGCTGTTTTTT	CASSVGLNTGELFF
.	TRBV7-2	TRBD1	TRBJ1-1	TGTGCCAGCAGGTTACAGGGGTGGGGAACTGAAGCTTTCTTT	CASRLQGWGTEAFF
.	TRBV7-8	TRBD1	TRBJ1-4	TGTGCCAGCAGCTTAGGGGCAGGTCCGGGACAGGGCTGGGAAAAACTGTTTTTT	CASSLGAGPGQGWEKLFF
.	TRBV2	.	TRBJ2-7	TGTGCCAGCAAACGGGACGGCTACGAGCAGTACTTC	CASKRDGYEQYF
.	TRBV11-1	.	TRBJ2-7	TGTGCCAGCAGCTTACCCACAAAGAGCTACGAGCAGTACTTC	CASSLPTKSYEQYF
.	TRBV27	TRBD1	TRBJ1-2	TGTGCCAGCAGTTCCACCTTTACAGGGGGCTATGGCTACACCTTC	CASSSTFTGGYGYTF
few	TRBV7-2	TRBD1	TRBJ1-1	TGTGCCAGCAGCCTAGACAGGGCCACTGAAGCTTTCTTT	CASSLDRATEAFF
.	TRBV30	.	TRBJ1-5	TGTGCCTGGAGGGCCCGAGGGGGGTCTAGCAATCAGCCCCAGCATTTT	CAWRARGGSSNQPQHF